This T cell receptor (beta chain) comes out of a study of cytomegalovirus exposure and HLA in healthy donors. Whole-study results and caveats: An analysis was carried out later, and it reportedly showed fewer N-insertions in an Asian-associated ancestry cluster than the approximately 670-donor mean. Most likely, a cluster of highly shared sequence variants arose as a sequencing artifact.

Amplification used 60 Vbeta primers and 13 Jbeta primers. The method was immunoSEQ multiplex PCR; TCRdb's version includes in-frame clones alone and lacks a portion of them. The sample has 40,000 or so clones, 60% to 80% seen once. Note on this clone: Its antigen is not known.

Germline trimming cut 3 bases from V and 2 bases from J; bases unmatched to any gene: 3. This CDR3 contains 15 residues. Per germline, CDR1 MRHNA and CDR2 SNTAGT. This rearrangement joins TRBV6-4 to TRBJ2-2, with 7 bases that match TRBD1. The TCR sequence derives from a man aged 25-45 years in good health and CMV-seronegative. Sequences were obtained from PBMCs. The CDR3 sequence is CASSETGENTGELFF. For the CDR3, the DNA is TGTGCCAGCAGTGAAACAGGGGAAAACACCGGGGAGCTGTTTTTT.